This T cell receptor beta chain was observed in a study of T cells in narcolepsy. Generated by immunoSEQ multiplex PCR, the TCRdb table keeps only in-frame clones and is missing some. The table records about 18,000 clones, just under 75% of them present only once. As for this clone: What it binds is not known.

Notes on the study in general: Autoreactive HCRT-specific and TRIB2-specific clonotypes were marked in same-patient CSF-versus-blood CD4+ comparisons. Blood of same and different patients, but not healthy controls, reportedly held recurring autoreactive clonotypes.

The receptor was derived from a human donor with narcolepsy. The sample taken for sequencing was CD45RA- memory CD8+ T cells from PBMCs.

Written as DNA, the CDR3 is TGTGCCACACCCGGGACTAGCTACAATGAGCAGTTCTTC. This codes for CATPGTSYNEQFF. This chain connects TRBV2 to TRBJ2-1, with 8 nucleotides matching TRBD2. This CDR3 comprises 13 residues. V lost 10 bases to trimming and J lost 3 bases; unmatched junction nucleotides: 5. In germline, CDR1 is SNHLY, CDR2 FYNNEI.